This passage covers 2 T cell receptor beta chains from one sample sequenced in a study of blood T cell repertoires in COVID-19. Only in-frame clones appear in the TCRdb table, and some are missing; sequencing was by immunoSEQ multiplex PCR. The sample consists of 300,000 or so clones, about nine tenths of them appearing once. The specimen was PBMCs or T cells enriched from blood (not recorded which). The source of these receptors is a man between 60 and 70 years old who had recovered from COVID-19.

With regard to this clone: The junction and the germline gene differ at one end; a read error may be behind it. V gene TRBV7-7 combines with J gene TRBJ2-1, with TRBD2 matching 8 bases. Germline assignment: CDR1 SSHAT and CDR2 FNYEAQ (reference sequence). CDR3 length: 15 amino acids. Here the CDR3 DNA reads TGTGCTAGCAGCCGGGGGGGCCTTTCCAACAATGAGCAGTTCTTC. It encodes CASSRGGLSNNEQFF.

The chain recombines TRBV25-1 with TRBJ1-2, with D possibly being TRBD1 (5 bases). Germline V gives CDR1 MGHDK, CDR2 SYGVNS. This CDR3 has 14 residues. The V end lost 5 bases, the J end lost 4 bases, and 14 bases lay between the germline ends. The CDR3 reads CASSPLTASYGYTF. DNA of the CDR3: TGTGCCAGCAGTCCACTGACAGCGTCCTATGGCTACACCTTC.